The 8 T cell receptor beta chains below were found in one sample sequenced in a study of shared clonotypes between healthy human individuals. Using immunoSEQ multiplex PCR, the repertoire was profiled, and TCRdb retains in-frame clones only, with some absent. This sample has roughly 2,300,000 clones, with roughly 92% found just once. Input material: naive CD4+ T cells from PBMCs. Subset indicated: CD45RA+ positively selected. These receptors were obtained from a man between 18 and 29 years old in good health. Some clones in this sample may be carry-over from other donors' samples.

The V and J genes are TRBV5-5 and TRBJ1-5; D is undetermined. The germline CDR1 and CDR2 sequences are SGHKS and YYEKEE (reference sequence). V lost 4 bases and J lost 3, with 11 bases in between. CDR3 length: 14 amino acids. The CDR3 is CASSTIGSNQPQHF. In nucleotides, the CDR3 is TGTGCCAGCAGCACGATTGGGTCCAATCAGCCCCAGCATTTT.

The CDR3 is CASGGVGINQPQHF. The CDR3 nucleotides read TGTGCCAGCGGAGGAGTAGGGATCAATCAGCCCCAGCATTTT. The chain employs TRBV6-1 and TRBJ1-5; D not certain. There are 14 residues in the CDR3. The V gene lost 8 bases and the J gene lost 3 bases, with 14 bases spanning the gap. Looked up from germline, CDR1 is MNHNS and CDR2 is SASEGT.

CDR3 in amino acids: CASSQPRDRVKEQYF. DNA for the CDR3: TGCGCCAGCAGCCAGCCTCGGGACAGGGTTAAGGAGCAGTACTTC. The rearrangement uses TRBV4-1 and TRBJ2-7; 9 bases are shared with TRBD1. CDR3 length: 15 amino acids. The trim removed 3 bases at V and 7 bases at J, leaving 10 bases unmatched. Germline CDR1 is MGHRA and CDR2 is YSYEKL.

This sequence joins TRBV2 and TRBJ1-1, with D possibly matching TRBD1 (6 bases). In germline, CDR1 is SNHLY, CDR2 FYNNEI. This CDR3 is 13 amino acids long. V gave up 7 bases and J gave up 5 bases, with 14 bases separating them. The chain's CDR3 is CASKQGQGTEAFF. CDR3 bases: TGTGCCAGCAAGCAGGGGCAGGGAACTGAAGCTTTCTTT.

This sequence joins TRBV5-4 and TRBJ2-2, with TRBD2 matching over 15 bases. Germline CDR1 is SGHNT and CDR2 is YYREEE (reference sequence). This CDR3 contains 18 residues. Trimming at V came to 3 bases and at J to 4 bases, leaving 7 bases not matched to a gene. This CDR3 is CASSSWTSGRAVTGELFF. The CDR3 DNA reads as TGTGCCAGCAGCTCATGGACTAGCGGGAGGGCCGTCACCGGGGAGCTGTTTTTT.

The gene calls are TRBV5-1 and TRBJ1-1; D unclear. The germline V and J ends were trimmed by 0 bases and 1 base, with 10 bases remaining between them. Germline V gene sequence: CDR1 SGHRS, CDR2 YFSETQ. The CDR3 extends over 15 amino acids. In DNA form, the CDR3 reads TGCGCCAGCAGCTTGGCAACCCTCAAGAACACTGAAGCTTTCTTT. This encodes CASSLATLKNTEAFF. The whole variable domain, filled in from reference TRBV5-1 and TRBJ1-1, reads KAGVTQTPRYLIKTRGQQVTLSCSPISGHRSVSWYQQTPGQGLQFLFEYFSETQRNKGNFPGRFSGRQFSNSRSEMNVSTLELGDSALYLCASSLATLKNTEAFFGQGTRLTVV.

The chain recombines TRBV25-1 with TRBJ1-2; tentative D call: TRBD1 (5 bases). Trimming removed 1 base from V and 2 bases from J, with 11 bases in between. This CDR3 is 15 amino acids long. The V gene's germline CDR1 is MGHDK and CDR2 SYGVNS. The CDR3 nucleotides are TGTGCCAGCAGTGAATTAGGACACCCGAACTATGGCTACACCTTC. It specifies CASSELGHPNYGYTF.

In this sample, this clone turned up once. The chain has TRBV7-9 and TRBJ1-5; TRBD1 might be the D (5 bases). Between the trimmed V and J ends, which lost 0 bases and 7 bases, there was a span of 13 bases. This CDR3 region has 15 residues. Germline assignment: CDR1 SEHNR and CDR2 FQNEAQ (reference sequence). The CDR3 here is CASSLAGGDLQPQHF. In DNA form, the CDR3 reads TGTGCCAGCAGCTTAGCGGGAGGGGATTTGCAGCCCCAGCATTTT.